This T cell receptor (beta chain) came from a study of blood T cell repertoires in COVID-19. As for the study in general: Material from acute and convalescent COVID-19 was sourced from the United States, Italy and Spain. Sources were T cells, B-cell-depleted T cells, or PBMCs; the material itself was cDNA or gDNA.

Method: immunoSEQ multiplex PCR; TCRdb's copy keeps in-frame clones and lacks some. The table lists fewer than 200,000 clones, around 84% of them singletons, with roughly 5.4% in the top ten. V was trimmed by 0 bases and J by 1 base, leaving 8 bases between them. The germline CDR1 and CDR2 sequences are SGHRS and YFSETQ. This CDR3 is 15 amino acids long. The chain joins TRBV5-1 to TRBJ2-4, with D unclear. The receptor was isolated from a woman between 50 and 59 years old with COVID-19, enrolled during active disease. The sample was peripheral blood. The CDR3 protein is CASSLESRAKNIQYF. Written as DNA, the CDR3 is TGCGCCAGCAGCTTGGAATCTAGGGCCAAAAACATTCAGTACTTC.